This T cell receptor (beta chain) was captured by sequencing in a study of Tregs in tolerant kidney transplant recipients. Study-wide results and limits: Biological reproducibility was not directly addressed in this study. Some patients' samples used different primers over time, so nucleotide sequences weren't comparable. In tolerant patients, donor-specific Tregs outgrew total Tregs, suggesting antigen-driven expansion.

The nonmyeloablative bone marrow transplants came from related graft donors, with transient mixed chimerism. Sequencing used immunoSEQ multiplex PCR; TCRdb keeps in-frame clones, though not all of them. The sample records about 50,000 clones, around 90% being singletons. Germline V gene data show CDR1 as MGHRA and CDR2 as YSYEKL. This CDR3 has 15 amino acids. Trimming pared 2 bases from V and 1 base from J, leaving 6 bases between. As for this clone: Its antigen is undetermined.

The chain combines TRBV4-1 with TRBJ2-6; D unclear. This specimen was CD8+ T cells from blood (PBMCs), taken 12 months after the transplant. The TCR originated in a human patient who received a combined kidney and bone marrow transplant. Some T cells may have originated in the graft donor. CDR3 DNA: TGCGCCAGCAGCCAAATTCGGTCTGGGGCCAACGTCCTGACTTTC. Its protein product is CASSQIRSGANVLTF.